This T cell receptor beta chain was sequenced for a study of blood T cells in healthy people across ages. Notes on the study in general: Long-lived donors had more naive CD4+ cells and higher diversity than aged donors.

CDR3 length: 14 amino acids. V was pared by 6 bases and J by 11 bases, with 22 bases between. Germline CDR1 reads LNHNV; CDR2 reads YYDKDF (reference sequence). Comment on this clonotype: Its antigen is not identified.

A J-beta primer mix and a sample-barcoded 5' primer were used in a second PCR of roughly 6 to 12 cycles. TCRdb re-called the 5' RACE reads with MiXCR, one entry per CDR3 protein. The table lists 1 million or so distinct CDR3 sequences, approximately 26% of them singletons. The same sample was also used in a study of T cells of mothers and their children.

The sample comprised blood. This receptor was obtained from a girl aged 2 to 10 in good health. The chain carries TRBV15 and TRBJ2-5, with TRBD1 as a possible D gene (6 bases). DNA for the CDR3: TGTGCCACCAGAATTAGAGGGGGAGATAGAGAGCAGTACTTC. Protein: CATRIRGGDREQYF.